This TCR beta chain derives from a study of T cell responses to AZD1222 COVID-19 vaccine. Sequencing was performed with immunoSEQ multiplex PCR; in TCRdb, only in-frame clones are kept and a portion is missing. The data contain tens of thousands of clones, around 90% of them singletons. The sample holds a few counts of this clone. No antigen is known for it. Per the germline V gene, CDR1 is DFQATT and CDR2 is SNEGSKA (reference sequence). The CDR3 totals 11 residues. Trimming removed 3 bases from V and 6 bases from J, with 9 bases in between. General study findings and limits: Sampled repertoires all dated from after the peak T cell response. At baseline, seropositivity was found in only six or seven AZD1222 recipients. Spike-specific TCR breadth and depth went up after people got two AZD1222 doses.

This clonotype originated in an adult who received the MenACWY meningococcal vaccine as a control. The gene calls are TRBV20-1 and TRBJ2-7; D remains ambiguous. The sample here was peripheral blood, taken 28 days after the second dose of the MenACWY control vaccine. CDR3 sequence reads: CSARSPAEQYF. The CDR3 coding sequence is TGCAGTGCTAGGTCTCCGGCCGAGCAGTACTTC.